This T cell receptor (beta chain) was observed in a study of cytomegalovirus exposure and HLA in healthy donors. Study background: T cells numbering about 179 million yielded more than 100 million unique TCR beta sequences in an earlier analysis. Genotyping showed roughly 81% of 300 to 450 donors falling in the Caucasian-associated ancestry cluster.

Per the germline V gene, CDR1 is SGHVS and CDR2 is FQNEAQ. The V and J ends lost 6 bases and 2 bases, in that order; junction bases with no gene match: 4. This CDR3 contains 14 residues. Healthy bone marrow donors supplied every sample. Study-wide results and caveats: Later analysis identified 17,000 or so TCR beta sequences associated with HLA alleles, using a false discovery rate threshold of 0.05.

The PCR had 60 Vbeta and 13 Jbeta primers. Sequencing was performed with immunoSEQ multiplex PCR; in TCRdb, only in-frame clones are kept and a portion is missing. This repertoire shows 150,000 to 200,000 clones, about 85% found once; its top ten account for approximately 4.1%. A note on this clone: Antigen specificity is unknown.

The TCR comes from a woman between 45 and 60 years old in good health and CMV-seropositive. Sequencing was done on a sample of PBMCs. The gene calls are TRBV7-8 and TRBJ1-1; 9 nucleotides line up with TRBD1. The CDR3 DNA sequence: TGTGCCAGCAGGGGGGACAGGGTAAACACTGAAGCTTTCTTT. Translation: CASRGDRVNTEAFF.